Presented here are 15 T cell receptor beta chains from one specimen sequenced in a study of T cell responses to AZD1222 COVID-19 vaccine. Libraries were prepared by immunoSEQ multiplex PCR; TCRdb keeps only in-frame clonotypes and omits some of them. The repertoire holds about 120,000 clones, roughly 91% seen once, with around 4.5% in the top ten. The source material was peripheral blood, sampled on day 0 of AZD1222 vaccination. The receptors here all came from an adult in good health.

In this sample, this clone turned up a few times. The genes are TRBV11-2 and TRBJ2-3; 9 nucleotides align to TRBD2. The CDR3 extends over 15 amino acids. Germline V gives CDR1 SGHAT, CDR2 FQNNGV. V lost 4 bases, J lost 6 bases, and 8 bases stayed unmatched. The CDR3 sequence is CASSSGTSLSDTQYF. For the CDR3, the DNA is TGTGCCAGCAGCTCGGGGACTAGCCTATCCGATACGCAGTATTTT. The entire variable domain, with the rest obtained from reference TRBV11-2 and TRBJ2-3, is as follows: EAGVAQSPRYKIIEKRQSVAFWCNPISGHATLYWYQQILGQGPKLLIQFQNNGVVDDSQLPKDRFSAERLKGVDSTLKIQPAKLEDSAVYLCASSSGTSLSDTQYFGPGTRLTVL.

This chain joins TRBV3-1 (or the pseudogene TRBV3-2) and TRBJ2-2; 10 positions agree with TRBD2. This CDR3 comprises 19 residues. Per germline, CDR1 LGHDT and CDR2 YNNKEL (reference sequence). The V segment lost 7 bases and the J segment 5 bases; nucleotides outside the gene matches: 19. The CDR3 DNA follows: TGTGCCAGCACCCTAAGTGGGGTTAGCGGGAGGAAGTGGACCGGGGAGCTGTTTTTT. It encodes CASTLSGVSGRKWTGELFF.

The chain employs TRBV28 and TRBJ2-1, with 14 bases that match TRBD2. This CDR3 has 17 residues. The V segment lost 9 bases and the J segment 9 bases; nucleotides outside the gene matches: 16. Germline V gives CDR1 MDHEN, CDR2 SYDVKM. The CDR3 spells CARLRTSGGRWPGEQFF. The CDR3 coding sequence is TGTGCCAGGCTTCGGACTAGCGGGGGGCGTTGGCCGGGTGAGCAGTTCTTC.

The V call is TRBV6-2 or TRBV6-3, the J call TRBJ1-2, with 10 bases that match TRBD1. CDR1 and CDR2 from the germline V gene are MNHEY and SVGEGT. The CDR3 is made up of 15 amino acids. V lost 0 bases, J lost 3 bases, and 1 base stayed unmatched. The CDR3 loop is CASSYSTGGHYGYTF. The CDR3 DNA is TGTGCCAGCAGTTACTCGACAGGGGGCCACTATGGCTACACCTTC.

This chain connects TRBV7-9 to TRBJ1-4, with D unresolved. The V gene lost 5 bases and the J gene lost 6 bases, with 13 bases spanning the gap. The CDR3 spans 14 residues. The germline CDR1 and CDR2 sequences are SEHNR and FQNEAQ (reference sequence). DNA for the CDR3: TGTGCCAGCAGCCCGGCCGGAGAGCATGAAAAACTGTTTTTT. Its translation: CASSPAGEHEKLFF.

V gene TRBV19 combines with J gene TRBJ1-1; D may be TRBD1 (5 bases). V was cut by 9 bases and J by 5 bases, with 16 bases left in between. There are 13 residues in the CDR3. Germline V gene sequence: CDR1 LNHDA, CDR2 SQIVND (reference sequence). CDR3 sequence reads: CASRLWGWTEAFF. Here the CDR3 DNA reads TGTGCCAGCCGATTGTGGGGGTGGACTGAAGCTTTCTTT.

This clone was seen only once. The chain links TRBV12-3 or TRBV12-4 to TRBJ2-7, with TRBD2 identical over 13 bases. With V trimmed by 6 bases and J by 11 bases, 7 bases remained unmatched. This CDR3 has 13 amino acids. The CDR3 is CASSLRTSGREYF. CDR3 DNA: TGTGCCAGCAGCCTGAGGACTAGCGGGAGAGAGTACTTC.

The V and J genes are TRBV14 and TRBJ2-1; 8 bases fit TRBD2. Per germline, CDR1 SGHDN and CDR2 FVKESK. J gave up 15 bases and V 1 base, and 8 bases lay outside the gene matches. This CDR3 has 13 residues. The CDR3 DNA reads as TGTGCCAGCAGCCAAGGGGTTTGGACTAGCCCGTTCTTC. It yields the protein CASSQGVWTSPFF.

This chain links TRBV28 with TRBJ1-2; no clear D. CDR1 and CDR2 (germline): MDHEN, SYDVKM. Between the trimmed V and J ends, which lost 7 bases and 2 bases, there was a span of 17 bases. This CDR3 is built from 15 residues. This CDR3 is CASTTPLRTNYGYTF. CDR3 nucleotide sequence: TGTGCCAGCACCACCCCCCTTCGGACCAACTATGGCTACACCTTC.

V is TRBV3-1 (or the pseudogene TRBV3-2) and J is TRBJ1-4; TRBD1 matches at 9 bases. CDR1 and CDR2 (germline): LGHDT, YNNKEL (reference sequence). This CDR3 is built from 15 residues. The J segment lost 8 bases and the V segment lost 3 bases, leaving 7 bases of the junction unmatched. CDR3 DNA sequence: TGTGCCAGCAGCCAGACGACAGGGGGTGTGGAAAAACTGTTTTTT. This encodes CASSQTTGGVEKLFF.

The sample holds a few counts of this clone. The CDR3 nucleotides read TGTGCCTGGAACACAGAACGGGGAAATGAGCAGTTCTTC. Amino acid sequence: CAWNTERGNEQFF. The J gene is TRBJ2-1, the V gene TRBV30, with a weak D call TRBD2 (5 bases). CDR1 and CDR2 from the germline V gene are GTSNPN and SVGIG (reference sequence). CDR3 length: 13 residues. The V end was cut by 4 bases, the J end by 7 bases, with 14 bases between.

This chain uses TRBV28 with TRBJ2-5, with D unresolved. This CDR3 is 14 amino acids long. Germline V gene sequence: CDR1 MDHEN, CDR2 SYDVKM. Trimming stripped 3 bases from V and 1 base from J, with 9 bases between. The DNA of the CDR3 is TGTGCCAGCAGTTTTCGGCCAGCCCAAGAGACCCAGTACTTC. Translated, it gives CASSFRPAQETQYF. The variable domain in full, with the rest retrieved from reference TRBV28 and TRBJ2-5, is DVKVTQSSRYLVKRTGEKVFLECVQDMDHENMFWYRQDPGLGLRLIYFSYDVKMKEKGDIPEGYSVSREKKERFSLILESASTNQTSMYLCASSFRPAQETQYFGPGTRLLVL.

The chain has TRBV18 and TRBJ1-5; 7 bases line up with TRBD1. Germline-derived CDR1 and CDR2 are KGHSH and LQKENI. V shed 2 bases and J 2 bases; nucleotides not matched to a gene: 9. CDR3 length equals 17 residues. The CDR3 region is CASSPAQGNLGNQPQHF. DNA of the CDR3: TGTGCCAGCTCACCAGCACAGGGGAACTTGGGCAATCAGCCCCAGCATTTT.

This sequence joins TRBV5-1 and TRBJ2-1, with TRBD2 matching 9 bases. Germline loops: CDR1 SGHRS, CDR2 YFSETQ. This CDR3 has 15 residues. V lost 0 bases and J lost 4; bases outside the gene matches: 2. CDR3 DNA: TGCGCCAGCAGCTTGGAAGCGGGGGGTTACAATGAGCAGTTCTTC. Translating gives CASSLEAGGYNEQFF.

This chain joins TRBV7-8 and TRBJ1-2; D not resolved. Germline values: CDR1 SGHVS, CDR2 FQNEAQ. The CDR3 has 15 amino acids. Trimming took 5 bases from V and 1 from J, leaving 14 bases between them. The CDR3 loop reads CASSPSLTVNYGYTF. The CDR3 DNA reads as TGTGCCAGCAGCCCCTCCCTCACAGTTAACTATGGCTACACCTTC. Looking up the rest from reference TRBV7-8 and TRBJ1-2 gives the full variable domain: GAGVSQSPRYKVAKRGQDVALRCDPISGHVSLFWYQQALGQGPEFLTYFQNEAQLDKSGLPSDRFFAERPEGSVSTLKIQRTQQEDSAVYLCASSPSLTVNYGYTFGSGTRLTVV.